Presented here are 9 T cell receptor beta chains from one specimen sequenced in a study of shared clonotypes between healthy human individuals. Profiling relied on immunoSEQ multiplex PCR, and the TCRdb table lists in-frame clones only, not all of them. The sample has about 1 million clones, 60% to 80% seen once; the top ten hold 1.5%. The sequencing input was memory CD4+ T cells sorted from blood. Subset in this sample: CD45RA-negative fraction. Receptor source: a young man in good health.

This chain uses TRBV5-1 with TRBJ2-2; tentatively, D is TRBD1 or TRBD2 (6 bases each). The CDR3 spans 16 residues. The V end lost 4 bases, the J end lost 4 bases, and 17 bases lay between the germline ends. Germline V gives CDR1 SGHRS, CDR2 YFSETQ. The CDR3 protein is CASSPGGTTTTGELFF. The DNA for the CDR3 is TGCGCCAGCAGCCCGGGCGGGACAACTACCACCGGGGAGCTGTTTTTT.

J is TRBJ2-5 and V is TRBV28, with D unclear. Between the trimmed V and J ends, which lost 3 bases and 5 bases, there was a span of 16 bases. Per germline, CDR1 MDHEN and CDR2 SYDVKM. The CDR3 runs 15 residues. Here the CDR3 DNA reads TGTGCCAGCAGTTTTAATTTAGGTCTGGCCGAGACCCAGTACTTC. Protein product: CASSFNLGLAETQYF.

The V call is TRBV2, the J call TRBJ2-7; D perhaps matches TRBD2 (6 bases). The CDR3 length is 12 residues. With 4 bases removed from V and 6 bases from J, the gap between germline ends came to 10 bases. CDR1 and CDR2 (germline): SNHLY, FYNNEI. The CDR3 DNA follows: TGTGCCAGCAGTGTGGGGGGAGCCGAGCAGTACTTC. Amino acid sequence: CASSVGGAEQYF.

This chain joins TRBV27 and TRBJ2-1; 8 nucleotides agree with TRBD2. This CDR3 has 13 residues. Unmatched junction bases numbered 3, after V lost 1 base and J lost 10 bases. CDR1 and CDR2 (germline): MNHEY, SMNVEV (reference sequence). The CDR3 DNA sequence: TGTGCCAGCAGTTTATTAGGCGGGAGGGAGCAGTTCTTC. Residues: CASSLLGGREQFF.

This sequence joins TRBV19 and TRBJ2-1; D uncertain. Germline loops: CDR1 LNHDA, CDR2 SQIVND (reference sequence). Between the trimmed V and J ends, which lost 5 bases and 3 bases, there was a span of 5 bases. The CDR3 has 12 amino acids. CDR3: CASSVDYNEQFF. The CDR3 DNA reads as TGTGCCAGTAGTGTCGACTACAATGAGCAGTTCTTC.

V and J are TRBV30 and TRBJ1-1; D gene unclear. Trimming removed 0 bases from V and 8 bases from J, with 7 bases in between. CDR3 length: 11 residues. The germline CDR1 and CDR2 sequences are GTSNPN and SVGIG (reference sequence). In DNA, the CDR3 is TGTGCCTGGAGTGTCGCGCAGGAAGCTTTCTTT. Translation: CAWSVAQEAFF. Using reference TRBV30 and TRBJ1-1 for the parts outside the CDR3, the full variable domain is SQTIHQWPATLVQPVGSPLSLECTVEGTSNPNLYWYRQAAGRGLQLLFYSVGIGQISSEVPQNLSASRPQDRQFILSSKKLLLSDSGFYLCAWSVAQEAFFGQGTRLTVV.

CDR3 loop: CASSGLATDTQYF. The CDR3 DNA sequence: TGCGCCAGCAGTGGACTAGCGACAGATACGCAGTATTTT. The chain couples TRBV4-3 to TRBJ2-3; 9 bases agree with TRBD2. V shed 6 bases, J shed 3 bases, and the junction held 1 base outside the gene matches. Germline loops: CDR1 LGHNA, CDR2 YSLEER. The CDR3 extends over 13 amino acids.

The V gene is TRBV11-2, the J gene TRBJ1-5, with D possibly being TRBD1 (6 bases). CDR1 SGHAT and CDR2 FQNNGV come from the germline V gene. CDR3 length: 15 residues. Trimming left V 5 bases short and J 0 bases short, with 11 bases between. Here the CDR3 reads CASSGQGNSNQPQHF. The CDR3 DNA sequence: TGTGCCAGCAGCGGTCAGGGGAATAGCAATCAGCCCCAGCATTTT. Based on the CDR3 plus reference TRBV11-2 and TRBJ1-5, the full variable domain is EAGVAQSPRYKIIEKRQSVAFWCNPISGHATLYWYQQILGQGPKLLIQFQNNGVVDDSQLPKDRFSAERLKGVDSTLKIQPAKLEDSAVYLCASSGQGNSNQPQHFGDGTRLSIL.

The chain recombines TRBV5-1 with TRBJ2-7, with TRBD2 as a possible D gene (6 bases). The CDR3 is made up of 14 amino acids. The ends were cut back, 3 bases at V and 0 bases at J, with 10 bases in the middle. The germline gives CDR1 SGHRS, CDR2 YFSETQ. CDR3 nucleotides: TGCGCCAGCAGCTCGGAGGGCAACTCCTACGAGCAGTACTTC. This sequence encodes CASSSEGNSYEQYF.